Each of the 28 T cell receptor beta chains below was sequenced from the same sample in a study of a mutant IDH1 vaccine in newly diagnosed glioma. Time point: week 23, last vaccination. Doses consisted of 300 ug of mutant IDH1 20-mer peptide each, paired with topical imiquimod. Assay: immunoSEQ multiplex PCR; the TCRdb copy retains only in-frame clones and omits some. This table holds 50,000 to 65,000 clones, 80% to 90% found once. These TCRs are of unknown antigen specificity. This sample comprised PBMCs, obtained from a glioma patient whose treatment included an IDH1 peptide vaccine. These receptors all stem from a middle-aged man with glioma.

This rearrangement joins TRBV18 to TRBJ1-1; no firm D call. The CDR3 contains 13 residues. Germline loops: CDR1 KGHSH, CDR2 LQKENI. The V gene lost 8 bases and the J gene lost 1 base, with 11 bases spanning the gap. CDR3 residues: CASTPAGNTEAFF. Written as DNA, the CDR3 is TGTGCCAGCACGCCGGCCGGGAACACTGAAGCTTTCTTT.

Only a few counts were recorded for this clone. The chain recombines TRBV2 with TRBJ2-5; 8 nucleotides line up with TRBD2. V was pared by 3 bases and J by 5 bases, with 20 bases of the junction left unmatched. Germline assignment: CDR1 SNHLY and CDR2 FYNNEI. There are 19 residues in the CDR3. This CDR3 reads CASSDLAGRGSPSGETQYF. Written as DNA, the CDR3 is TGTGCCAGCAGTGATTTAGCGGGACGGGGTTCCCCCTCAGGGGAGACCCAGTACTTC.

This CDR3 reads CASSLVQETQYF. CDR3 bases: TGTGCCAGCAGCTTAGTACAAGAGACCCAGTACTTC. The V gene is TRBV7-9, the J gene TRBJ2-5; D is ambiguous. Trimming shortened V by 1 base and J by 2 bases, and 2 bases separated the two germline ends. Germline CDR1 is SEHNR and CDR2 is FQNEAQ (reference sequence). The CDR3 totals 12 residues. The full variable domain, completed using reference TRBV7-9 and TRBJ2-5, is DTGVSQNPRHKITKRGQNVTFRCDPISEHNRLYWYRQTLGQGPEFLTYFQNEAQLEKSRLLSDRFSAERPKGSFSTLEIQRTEQGDSAMYLCASSLVQETQYFGPGTRLLVL.

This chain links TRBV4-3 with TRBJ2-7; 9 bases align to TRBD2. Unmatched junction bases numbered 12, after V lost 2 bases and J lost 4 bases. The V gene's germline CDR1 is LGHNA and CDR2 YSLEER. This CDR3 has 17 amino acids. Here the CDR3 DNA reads TGCGCCAGCAGCCAAAACATACCATTAGCGGGAGAGTACGAGCAGTACTTC. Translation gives CASSQNIPLAGEYEQYF.

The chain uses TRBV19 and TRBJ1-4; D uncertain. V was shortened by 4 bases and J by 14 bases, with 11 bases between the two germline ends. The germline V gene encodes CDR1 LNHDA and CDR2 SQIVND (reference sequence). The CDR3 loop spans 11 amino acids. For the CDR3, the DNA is TGTGCCAGTAGTACGGACGGACGGCTGTTTTTT. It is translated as CASSTDGRLFF.

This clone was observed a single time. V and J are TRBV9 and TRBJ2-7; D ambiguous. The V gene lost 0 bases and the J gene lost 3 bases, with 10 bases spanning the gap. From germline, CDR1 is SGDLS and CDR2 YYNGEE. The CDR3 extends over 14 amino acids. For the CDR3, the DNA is TGTGCCAGCAGCGTAGCCAGTTCGGGCTACGAGCAGTACTTC. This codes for CASSVASSGYEQYF.

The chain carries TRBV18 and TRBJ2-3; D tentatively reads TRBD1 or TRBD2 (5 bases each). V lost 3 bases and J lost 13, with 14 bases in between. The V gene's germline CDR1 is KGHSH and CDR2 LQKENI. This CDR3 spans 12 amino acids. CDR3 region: CASSPGDPVKYF. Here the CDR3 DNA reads TGTGCCAGCTCACCGGGGGACCCAGTAAAGTATTTT.

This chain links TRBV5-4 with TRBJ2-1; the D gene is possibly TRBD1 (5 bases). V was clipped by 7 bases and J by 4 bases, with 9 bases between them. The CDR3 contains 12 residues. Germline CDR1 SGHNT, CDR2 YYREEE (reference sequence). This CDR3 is CASGALYNEQFF. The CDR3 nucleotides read TGTGCCAGCGGGGCCTTGTACAATGAGCAGTTCTTC. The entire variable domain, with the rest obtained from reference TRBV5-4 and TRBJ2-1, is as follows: ETGVTQSPTHLIKTRGQQVTLRCSSQSGHNTVSWYQQALGQGPQFIFQYYREEENGRGNFPPRFSGLQFPNYSSELNVNALELDDSALYLCASGALYNEQFFGPGTRLTVL.

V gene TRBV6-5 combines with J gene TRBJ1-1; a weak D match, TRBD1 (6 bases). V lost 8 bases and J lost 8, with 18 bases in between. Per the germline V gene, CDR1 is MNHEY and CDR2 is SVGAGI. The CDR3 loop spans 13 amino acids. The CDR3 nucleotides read TGTGCCAGCGGGGGGGCGAGGGGACAAGAAGCTTTCTTT. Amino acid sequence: CASGGARGQEAFF.

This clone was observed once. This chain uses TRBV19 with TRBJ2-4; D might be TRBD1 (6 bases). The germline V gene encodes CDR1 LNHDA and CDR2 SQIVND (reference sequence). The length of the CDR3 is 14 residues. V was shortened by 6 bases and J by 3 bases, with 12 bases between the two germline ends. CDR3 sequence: CASRVQGSKNIQYF. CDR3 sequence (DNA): TGTGCCAGTAGGGTACAGGGTAGCAAAAACATTCAGTACTTC.

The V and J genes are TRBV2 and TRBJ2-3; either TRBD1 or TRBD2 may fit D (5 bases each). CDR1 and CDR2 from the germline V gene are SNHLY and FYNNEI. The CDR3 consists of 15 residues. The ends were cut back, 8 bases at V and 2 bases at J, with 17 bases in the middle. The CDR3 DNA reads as TGTGCCAGCGGATGGGCAGGGCGGGCCACAGATACGCAGTATTTT. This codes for CASGWAGRATDTQYF.

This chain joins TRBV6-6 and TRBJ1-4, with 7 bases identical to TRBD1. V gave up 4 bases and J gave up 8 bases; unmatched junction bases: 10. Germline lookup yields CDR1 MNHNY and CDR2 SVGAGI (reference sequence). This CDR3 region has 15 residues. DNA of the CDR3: TGTGCCAGCAGTTTCTCGGACAGGAGCGCGGAAAAACTGTTTTTT. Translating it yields CASSFSDRSAEKLFF.

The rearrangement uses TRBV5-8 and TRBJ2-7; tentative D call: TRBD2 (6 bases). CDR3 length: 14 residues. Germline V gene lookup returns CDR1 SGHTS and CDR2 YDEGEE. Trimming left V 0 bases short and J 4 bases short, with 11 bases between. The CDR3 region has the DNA TGTGCCAGCAGCTTGGGAGGGAGGAGATACGAGCAGTACTTC. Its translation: CASSLGGRRYEQYF.

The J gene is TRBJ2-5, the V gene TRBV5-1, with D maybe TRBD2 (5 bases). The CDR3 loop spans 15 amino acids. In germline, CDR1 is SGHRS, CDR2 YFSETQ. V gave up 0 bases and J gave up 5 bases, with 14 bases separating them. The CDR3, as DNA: TGCGCCAGCAGCTTGGGTGGCGGCGGGCACGAGACCCAGTACTTC. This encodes CASSLGGGGHETQYF.

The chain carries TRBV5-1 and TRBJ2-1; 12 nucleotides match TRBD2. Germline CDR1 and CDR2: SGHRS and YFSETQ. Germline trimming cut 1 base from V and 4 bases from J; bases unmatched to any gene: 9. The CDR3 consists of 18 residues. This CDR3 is CASSLRTSGTPPYNEQFF. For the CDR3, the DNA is TGCGCCAGCAGCTTGAGGACTAGCGGGACCCCTCCTTACAATGAGCAGTTCTTC.

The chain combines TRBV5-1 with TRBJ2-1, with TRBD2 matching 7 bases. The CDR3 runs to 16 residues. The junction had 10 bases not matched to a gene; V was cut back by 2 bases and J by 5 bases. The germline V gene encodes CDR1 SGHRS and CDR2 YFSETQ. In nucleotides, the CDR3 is TGCGCCAGCAGCTTTCGACCTAGCGGTACAAACAATGAGCAGTTCTTC. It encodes CASSFRPSGTNNEQFF.

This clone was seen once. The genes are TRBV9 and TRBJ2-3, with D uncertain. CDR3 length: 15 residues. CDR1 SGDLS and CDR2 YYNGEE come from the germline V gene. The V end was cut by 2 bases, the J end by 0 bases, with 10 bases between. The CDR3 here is CASSVSPTSTDTQYF. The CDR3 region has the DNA TGTGCCAGCAGCGTGTCGCCAACTAGCACAGATACGCAGTATTTT.

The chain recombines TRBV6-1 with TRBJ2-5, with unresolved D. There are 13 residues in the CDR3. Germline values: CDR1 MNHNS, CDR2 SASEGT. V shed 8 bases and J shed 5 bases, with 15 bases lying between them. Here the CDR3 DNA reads TGTGCCAGCTTTCGTCGGAAGGCTGAGACCCAGTACTTC. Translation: CASFRRKAETQYF.

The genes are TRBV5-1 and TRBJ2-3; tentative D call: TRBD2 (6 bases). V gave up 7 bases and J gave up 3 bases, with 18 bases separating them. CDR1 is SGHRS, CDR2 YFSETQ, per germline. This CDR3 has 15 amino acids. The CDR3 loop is CASWLGPGGTDTQYF. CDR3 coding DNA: TGCGCCAGCTGGCTTGGGCCCGGGGGAACAGATACGCAGTATTTT.

CDR3 sequence reads: CASSEQGYGYTF. CDR3 coding DNA: TGTGCCAGCAGTGAACAGGGCTATGGCTACACCTTC. The V call is TRBV6-1, the J call TRBJ1-2, with D tentatively TRBD1 (5 bases). Trimming shortened V by 2 bases and J by 4 bases, and 5 bases separated the two germline ends. The CDR3 sequence is 12 residues long. The V gene's germline CDR1 is MNHNS and CDR2 SASEGT.

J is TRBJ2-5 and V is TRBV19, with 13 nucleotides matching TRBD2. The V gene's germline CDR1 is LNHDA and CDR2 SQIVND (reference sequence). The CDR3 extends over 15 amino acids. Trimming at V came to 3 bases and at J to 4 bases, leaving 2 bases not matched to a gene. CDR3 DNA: TGTGCCAGTAGTATGACTAGCGGGAGGTTAGAGACCCAGTACTTC. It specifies CASSMTSGRLETQYF.

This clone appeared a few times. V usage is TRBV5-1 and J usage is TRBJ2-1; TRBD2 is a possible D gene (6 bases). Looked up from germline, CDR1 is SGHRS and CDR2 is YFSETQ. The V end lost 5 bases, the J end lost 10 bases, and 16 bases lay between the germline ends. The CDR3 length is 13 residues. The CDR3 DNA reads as TGCGCCAGCAGTGGTAGGAGGGTGGGAGAGCAGTTCTTC. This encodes CASSGRRVGEQFF. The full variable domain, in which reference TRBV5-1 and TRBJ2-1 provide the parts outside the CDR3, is KAGVTQTPRYLIKTRGQQVTLSCSPISGHRSVSWYQQTPGQGLQFLFEYFSETQRNKGNFPGRFSGRQFSNSRSEMNVSTLELGDSALYLCASSGRRVGEQFFGPGTRLTVL.

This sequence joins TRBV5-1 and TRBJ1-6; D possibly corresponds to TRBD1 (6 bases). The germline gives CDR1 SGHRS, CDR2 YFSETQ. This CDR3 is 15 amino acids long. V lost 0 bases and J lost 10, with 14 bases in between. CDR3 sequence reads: CASSLAGGARSPLHF. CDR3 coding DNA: TGCGCCAGCAGCTTGGCGGGGGGGGCGCGATCACCCCTCCACTTT.

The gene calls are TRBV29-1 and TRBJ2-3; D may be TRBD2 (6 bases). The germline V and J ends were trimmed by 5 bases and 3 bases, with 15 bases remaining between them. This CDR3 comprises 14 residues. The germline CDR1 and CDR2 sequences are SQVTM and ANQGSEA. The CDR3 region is CSVSRGEVTDTQYF. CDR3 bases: TGCAGCGTTAGCAGAGGGGAGGTGACAGATACGCAGTATTTT.

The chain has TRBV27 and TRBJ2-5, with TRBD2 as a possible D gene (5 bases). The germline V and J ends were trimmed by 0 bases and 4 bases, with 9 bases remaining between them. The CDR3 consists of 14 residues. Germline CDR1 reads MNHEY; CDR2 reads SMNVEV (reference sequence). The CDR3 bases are TGTGCCAGCAGTTTATCTTGGGCGGGAGAGACCCAGTACTTC. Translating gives CASSLSWAGETQYF.

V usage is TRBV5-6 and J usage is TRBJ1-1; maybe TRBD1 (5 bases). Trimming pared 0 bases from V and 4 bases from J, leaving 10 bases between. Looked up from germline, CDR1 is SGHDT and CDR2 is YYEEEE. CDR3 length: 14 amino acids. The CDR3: CASSLGGYGTEAFF. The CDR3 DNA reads TGTGCCAGCAGCTTGGGGGGGTATGGCACTGAAGCTTTCTTT.

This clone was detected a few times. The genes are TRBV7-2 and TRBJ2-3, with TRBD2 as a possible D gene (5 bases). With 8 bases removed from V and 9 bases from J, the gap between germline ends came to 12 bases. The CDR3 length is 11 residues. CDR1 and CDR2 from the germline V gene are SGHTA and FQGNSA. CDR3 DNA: TGTGCCAGCGGGCCTAGGGAGACGCAGTATTTT. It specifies CASGPRETQYF.

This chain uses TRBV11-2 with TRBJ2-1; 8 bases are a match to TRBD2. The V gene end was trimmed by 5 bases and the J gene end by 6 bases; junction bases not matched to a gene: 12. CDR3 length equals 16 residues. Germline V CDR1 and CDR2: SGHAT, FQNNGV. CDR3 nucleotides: TGTGCCAGCAGCCTTAGAGGTAGCGGGGCGAGCAATGAGCAGTTCTTC. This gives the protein CASSLRGSGASNEQFF.